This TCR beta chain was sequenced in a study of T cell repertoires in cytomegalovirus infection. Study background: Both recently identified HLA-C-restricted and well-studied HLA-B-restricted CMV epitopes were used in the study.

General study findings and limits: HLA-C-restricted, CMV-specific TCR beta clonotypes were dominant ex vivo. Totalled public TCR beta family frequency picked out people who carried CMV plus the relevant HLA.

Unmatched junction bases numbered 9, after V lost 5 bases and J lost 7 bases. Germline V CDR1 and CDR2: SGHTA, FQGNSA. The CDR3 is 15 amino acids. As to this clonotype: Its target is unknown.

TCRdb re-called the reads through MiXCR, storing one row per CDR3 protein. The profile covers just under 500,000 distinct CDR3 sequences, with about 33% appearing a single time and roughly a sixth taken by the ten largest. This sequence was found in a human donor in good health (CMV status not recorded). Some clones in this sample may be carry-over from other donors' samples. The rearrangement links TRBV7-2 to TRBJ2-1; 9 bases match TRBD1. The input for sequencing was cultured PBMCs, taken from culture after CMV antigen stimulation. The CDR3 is CASSGYGTGRNEQFF. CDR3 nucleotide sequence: TGTGCCAGCAGCGGGTACGGGACAGGGAGAAATGAGCAGTTCTTC.